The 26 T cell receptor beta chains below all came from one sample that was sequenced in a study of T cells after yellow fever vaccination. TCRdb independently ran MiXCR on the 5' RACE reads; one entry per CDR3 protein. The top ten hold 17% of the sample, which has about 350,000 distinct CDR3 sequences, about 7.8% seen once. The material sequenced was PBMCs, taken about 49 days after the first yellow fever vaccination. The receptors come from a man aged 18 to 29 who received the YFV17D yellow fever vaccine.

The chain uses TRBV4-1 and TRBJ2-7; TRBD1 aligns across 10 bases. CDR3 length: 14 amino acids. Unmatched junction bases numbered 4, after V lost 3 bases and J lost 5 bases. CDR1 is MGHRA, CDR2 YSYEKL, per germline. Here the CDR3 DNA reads TGCGCCAGCAGCCAGAGGACAGGGGGACACGAGCAGTACTTC. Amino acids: CASSQRTGGHEQYF.

CDR3: CSAKWQGGADTQYF. For the CDR3, the DNA is TGCAGTGCTAAGTGGCAGGGTGGCGCAGATACGCAGTATTTT. The V and J genes are TRBV20-1 and TRBJ2-3; perhaps TRBD1 as D (5 bases). This CDR3 has 14 residues. Germline V gene data show CDR1 as DFQATT and CDR2 as SNEGSKA (reference sequence). The V gene lost 4 bases and the J gene lost 4 bases, with 15 bases spanning the gap.

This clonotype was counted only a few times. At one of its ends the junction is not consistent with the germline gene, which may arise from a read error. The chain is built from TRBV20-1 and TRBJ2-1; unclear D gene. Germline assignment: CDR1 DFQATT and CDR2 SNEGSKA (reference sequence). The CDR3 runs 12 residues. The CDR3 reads CSARDTSAESIF. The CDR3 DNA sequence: TGCAGTGCTAGAGATACTTCGGCGGAGTCGATATTC.

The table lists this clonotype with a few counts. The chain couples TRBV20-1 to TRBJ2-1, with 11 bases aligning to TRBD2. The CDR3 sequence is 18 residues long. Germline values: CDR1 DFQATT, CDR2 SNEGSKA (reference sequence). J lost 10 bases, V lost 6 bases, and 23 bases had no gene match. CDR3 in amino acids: CSAPLTLAGGQTSREQFF. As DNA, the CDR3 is TGCAGTGCCCCCTTAACTCTAGCGGGGGGTCAAACTTCTCGGGAGCAGTTCTTC.

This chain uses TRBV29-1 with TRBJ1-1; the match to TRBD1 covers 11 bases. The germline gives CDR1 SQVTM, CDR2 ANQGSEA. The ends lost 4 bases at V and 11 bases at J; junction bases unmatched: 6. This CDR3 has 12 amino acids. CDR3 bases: TGCAGCGTTGGAGGACAGGGGGCGAGGGCTTTCTTT. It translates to CSVGGQGARAFF. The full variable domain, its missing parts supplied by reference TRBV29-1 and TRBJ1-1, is SAVISQKPSRDICQRGTSLTIQCQVDSQVTMMFWYRQQPGQSLTLIATANQGSEATYESGFVIDKFPISRPNLTFSTLTVSNMSPEDSSIYLCSVGGQGARAFFGQGTRLTVV.

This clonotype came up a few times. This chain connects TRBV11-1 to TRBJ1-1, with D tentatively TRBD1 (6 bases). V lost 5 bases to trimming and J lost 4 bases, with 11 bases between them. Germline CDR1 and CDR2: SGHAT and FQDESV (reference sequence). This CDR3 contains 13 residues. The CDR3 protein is CASSLDSRTEAFF. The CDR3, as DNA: TGTGCCAGCAGCCTGGACAGCCGCACTGAAGCTTTCTTT.

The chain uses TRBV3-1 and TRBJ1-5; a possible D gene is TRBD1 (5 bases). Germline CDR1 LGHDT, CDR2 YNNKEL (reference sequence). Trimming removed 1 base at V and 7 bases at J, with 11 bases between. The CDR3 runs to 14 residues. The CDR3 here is CASSQAGARQPQHF. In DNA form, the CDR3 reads TGTGCCAGCAGCCAAGCTGGGGCTCGGCAGCCCCAGCATTTT.

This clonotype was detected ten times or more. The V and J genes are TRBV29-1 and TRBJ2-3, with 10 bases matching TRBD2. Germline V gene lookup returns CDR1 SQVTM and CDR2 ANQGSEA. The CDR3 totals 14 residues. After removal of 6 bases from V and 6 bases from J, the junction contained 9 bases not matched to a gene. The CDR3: CSVGLAGVGDTQYF. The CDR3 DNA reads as TGCAGCGTGGGTCTAGCGGGGGTCGGGGATACGCAGTATTTT.

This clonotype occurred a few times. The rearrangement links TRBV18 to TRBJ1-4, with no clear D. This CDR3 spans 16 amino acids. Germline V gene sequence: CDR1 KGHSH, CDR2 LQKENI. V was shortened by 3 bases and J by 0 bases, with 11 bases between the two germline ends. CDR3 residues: CASSPGQLATNEKLFF. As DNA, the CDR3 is TGTGCCAGCTCACCCGGGCAGCTTGCAACTAATGAAAAACTGTTTTTT.

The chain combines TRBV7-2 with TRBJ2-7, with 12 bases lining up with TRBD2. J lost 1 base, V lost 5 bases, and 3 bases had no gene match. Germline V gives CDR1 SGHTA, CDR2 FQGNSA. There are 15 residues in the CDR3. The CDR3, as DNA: TGTGCCAGCAGCACAACTAGCGGGGGGTCCTACGAGCAGTACTTC. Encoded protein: CASSTTSGGSYEQYF. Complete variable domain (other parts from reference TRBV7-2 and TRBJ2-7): GAGVSQSPSNKVTEKGKDVELRCDPISGHTALYWYRQSLGQGLEFLIYFQGNSAPDKSGLPSDRFSAERTGGSVSTLTIQRTQQEDSAVYLCASSTTSGGSYEQYFGPGTRLTVT.

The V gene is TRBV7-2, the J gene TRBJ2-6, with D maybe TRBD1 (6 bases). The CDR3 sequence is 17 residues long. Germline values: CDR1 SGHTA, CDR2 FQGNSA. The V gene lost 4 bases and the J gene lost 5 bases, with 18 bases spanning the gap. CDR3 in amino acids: CASSSRTVNQRANVLTF. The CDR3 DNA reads TGTGCCAGCAGCTCACGGACAGTTAATCAACGGGCCAACGTCCTGACTTTC.

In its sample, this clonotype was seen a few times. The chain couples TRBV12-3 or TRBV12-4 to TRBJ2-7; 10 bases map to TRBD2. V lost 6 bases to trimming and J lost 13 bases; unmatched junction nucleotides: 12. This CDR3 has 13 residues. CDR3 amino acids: CASRALSGGSVYF. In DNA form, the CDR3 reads TGTGCCAGCAGGGCCCTTAGCGGGGGGTCCGTTTACTTC.

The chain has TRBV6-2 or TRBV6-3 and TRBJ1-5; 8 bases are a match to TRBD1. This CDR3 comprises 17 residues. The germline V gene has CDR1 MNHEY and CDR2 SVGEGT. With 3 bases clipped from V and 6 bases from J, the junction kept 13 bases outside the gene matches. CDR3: CASSYGGQGGFSQPQHF. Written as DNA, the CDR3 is TGTGCCAGCAGTTATGGAGGACAGGGAGGCTTTTCTCAGCCCCAGCATTTT.

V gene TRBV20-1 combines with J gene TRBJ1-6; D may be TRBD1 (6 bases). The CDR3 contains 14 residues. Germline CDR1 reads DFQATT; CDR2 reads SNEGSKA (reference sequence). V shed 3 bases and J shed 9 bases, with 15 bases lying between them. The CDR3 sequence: CSASPGGGGSPLHF. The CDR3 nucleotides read TGCAGTGCTAGTCCCGGGGGCGGCGGTTCACCCCTCCACTTT.

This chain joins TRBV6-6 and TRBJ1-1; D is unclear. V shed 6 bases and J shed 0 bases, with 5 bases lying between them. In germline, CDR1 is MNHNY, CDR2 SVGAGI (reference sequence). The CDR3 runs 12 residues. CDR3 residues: CASRTVNTEAFF. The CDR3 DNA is TGTGCCAGCAGAACAGTGAACACTGAAGCTTTCTTT.

Written as DNA, the CDR3 is TGTGCCAGCAGTTTTATAGACAGACTCTACGAGCAGTACGTC. Protein: CASSFIDRLYEQYV. The chain has TRBV28 and TRBJ2-7, with D possibly matching TRBD1 (5 bases). Germline CDR1 and CDR2: MDHEN and SYDVKM. This CDR3 contains 14 residues. V shed 3 bases and J shed 3 bases, with 12 bases lying between them.

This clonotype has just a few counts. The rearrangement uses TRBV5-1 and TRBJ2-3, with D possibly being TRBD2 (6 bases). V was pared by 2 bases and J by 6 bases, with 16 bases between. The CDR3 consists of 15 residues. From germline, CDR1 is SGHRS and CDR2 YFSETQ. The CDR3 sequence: CASSLTRTSGDTQYF. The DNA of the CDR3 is TGCGCCAGCAGCTTAACCCGCACCAGCGGGGATACGCAGTATTTT.

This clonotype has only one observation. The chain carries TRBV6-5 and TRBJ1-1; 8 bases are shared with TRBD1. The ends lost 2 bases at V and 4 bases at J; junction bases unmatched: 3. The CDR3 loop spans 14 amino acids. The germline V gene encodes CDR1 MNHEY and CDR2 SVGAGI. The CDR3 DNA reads TGTGCCAGCAGTTACGGACAGGGATCCACTGAAGCTTTCTTT. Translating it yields CASSYGQGSTEAFF.

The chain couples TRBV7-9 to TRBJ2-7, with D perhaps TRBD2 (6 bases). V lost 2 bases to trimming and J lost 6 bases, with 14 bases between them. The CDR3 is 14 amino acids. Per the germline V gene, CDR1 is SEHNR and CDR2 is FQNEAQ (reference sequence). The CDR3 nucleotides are TGTGCCAGCAGCTTACCGGGGAGGTTCTCCGAGCAGTACTTC. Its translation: CASSLPGRFSEQYF. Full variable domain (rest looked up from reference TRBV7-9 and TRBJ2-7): DTGVSQNPRHKITKRGQNVTFRCDPISEHNRLYWYRQTLGQGPEFLTYFQNEAQLEKSRLLSDRFSAERPKGSFSTLEIQRTEQGDSAMYLCASSLPGRFSEQYFGPGTRLTVT.

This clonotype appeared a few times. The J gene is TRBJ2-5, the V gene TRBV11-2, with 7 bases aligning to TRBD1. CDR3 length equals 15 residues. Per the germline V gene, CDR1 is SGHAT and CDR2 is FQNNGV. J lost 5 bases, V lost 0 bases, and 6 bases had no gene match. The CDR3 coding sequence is TGTGCCAGCAGCTTAGATGACAGGGTACGGGAGACCCAGTACTTC. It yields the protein CASSLDDRVRETQYF.

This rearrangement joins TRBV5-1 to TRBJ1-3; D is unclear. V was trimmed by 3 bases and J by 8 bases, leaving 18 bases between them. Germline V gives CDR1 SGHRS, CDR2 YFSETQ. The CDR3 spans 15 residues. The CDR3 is CASSSPESGVDTIYF. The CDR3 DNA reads TGCGCCAGCAGCTCCCCGGAAAGTGGTGTGGACACCATATATTTT.

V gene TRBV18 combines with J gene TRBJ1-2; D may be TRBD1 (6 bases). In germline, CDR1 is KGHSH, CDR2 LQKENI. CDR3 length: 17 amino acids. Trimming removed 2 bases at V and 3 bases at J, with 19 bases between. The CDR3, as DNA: TGTGCCAGCTCACCAGGAACAGGGAATTTCGGTCACTATGGCTACACCTTC. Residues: CASSPGTGNFGHYGYTF.

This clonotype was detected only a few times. The CDR3: CAHRLRLAGVLNIQYF. CDR3 coding DNA: TGCGCCCACCGCTTAAGACTAGCGGGGGTATTAAACATTCAGTACTTC. This chain joins TRBV4-3 and TRBJ2-4, with 12 bases that match TRBD2. Germline CDR1 is LGHNA and CDR2 is YSLEER. V gave up 11 bases and J gave up 6 bases; unmatched junction bases: 14. This CDR3 is 16 amino acids long.

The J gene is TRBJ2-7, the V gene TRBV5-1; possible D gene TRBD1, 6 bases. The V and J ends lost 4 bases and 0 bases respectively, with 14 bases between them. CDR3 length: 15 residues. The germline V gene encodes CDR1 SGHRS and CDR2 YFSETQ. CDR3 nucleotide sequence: TGCGCCAGCAGCCCGGGACACACGAGCTCCTACGAGCAGTACTTC. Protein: CASSPGHTSSYEQYF.

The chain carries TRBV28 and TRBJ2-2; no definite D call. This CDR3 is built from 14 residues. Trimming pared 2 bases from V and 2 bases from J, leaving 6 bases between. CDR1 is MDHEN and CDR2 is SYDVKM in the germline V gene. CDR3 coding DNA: TGTGCCAGCAGTTTAACGGATAACACCGGGGAGCTGTTTTTT. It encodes CASSLTDNTGELFF.

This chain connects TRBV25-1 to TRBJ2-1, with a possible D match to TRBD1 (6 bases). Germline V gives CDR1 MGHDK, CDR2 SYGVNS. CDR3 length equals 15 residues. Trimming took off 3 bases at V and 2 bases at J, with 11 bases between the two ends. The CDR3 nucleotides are TGTGCCAGCAGTGACTCGACAGGCGCCTACAATGAGCAGTTCTTC. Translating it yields CASSDSTGAYNEQFF.